The 2 T cell receptor beta chains below all came from one sample that was sequenced in a study of T-cell reconstitution after alpha-beta-depleted transplantation in children. Researchers prepared the TCRbeta library using unique molecular identifiers, the study reports. TCRdb re-called the PCR reads through MiXCR, storing one row per CDR3 protein. This sample yields 300,000 to 400,000 distinct CDR3 sequences, of which about 16% are seen a single time; 35% to 50% belongs to the top ten. The sequencing here drew on PBMCs, mostly from graft donor cells, taken 360 days after TCRalphabeta/CD19-depleted stem cell transplant. These receptors were collected from a male patient aged 2 to 9 who had a stem cell transplant for acute lymphoblastic leukemia, so the T cells may come from the graft donor.

This clonotype was found many times. The rearrangement links TRBV6-6 to TRBJ2-5; D is uncertain. Per the germline V gene, CDR1 is MNHNY and CDR2 is SVGAGI (reference sequence). Trimming pared 4 bases from V and 8 bases from J, leaving 8 bases between. The CDR3 covers 11 residues. The CDR3 protein is CASSSAATQYF. In DNA, the CDR3 is TGTGCCAGCAGTTCCGCGGCCACCCAGTACTTC.

The V and J genes are TRBV9 and TRBJ2-7; TRBD2 matches 14 bases. This CDR3 comprises 16 residues. Looked up from germline, CDR1 is SGDLS and CDR2 is YYNGEE. V trimming: 0 bases; J trimming: 5 bases; junction bases outside the gene matches: 4. CDR3 region: CASSVESGLAGDEQYF. In DNA, the CDR3 is TGTGCCAGCAGCGTAGAGTCGGGACTAGCGGGAGACGAGCAGTACTTC.